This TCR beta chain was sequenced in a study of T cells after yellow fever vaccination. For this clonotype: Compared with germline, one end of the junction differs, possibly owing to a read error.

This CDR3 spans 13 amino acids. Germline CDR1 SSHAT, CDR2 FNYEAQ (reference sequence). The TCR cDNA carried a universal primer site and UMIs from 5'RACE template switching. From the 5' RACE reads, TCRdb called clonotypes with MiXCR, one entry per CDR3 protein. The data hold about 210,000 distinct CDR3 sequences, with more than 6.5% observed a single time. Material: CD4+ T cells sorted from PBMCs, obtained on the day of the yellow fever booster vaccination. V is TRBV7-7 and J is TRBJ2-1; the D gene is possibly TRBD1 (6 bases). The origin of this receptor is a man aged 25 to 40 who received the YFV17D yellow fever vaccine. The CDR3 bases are TGTGCTAGCAGCATCGACAGGTACAATGAGCAGTTCTTC. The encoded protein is CASSIDRYNEQFF.